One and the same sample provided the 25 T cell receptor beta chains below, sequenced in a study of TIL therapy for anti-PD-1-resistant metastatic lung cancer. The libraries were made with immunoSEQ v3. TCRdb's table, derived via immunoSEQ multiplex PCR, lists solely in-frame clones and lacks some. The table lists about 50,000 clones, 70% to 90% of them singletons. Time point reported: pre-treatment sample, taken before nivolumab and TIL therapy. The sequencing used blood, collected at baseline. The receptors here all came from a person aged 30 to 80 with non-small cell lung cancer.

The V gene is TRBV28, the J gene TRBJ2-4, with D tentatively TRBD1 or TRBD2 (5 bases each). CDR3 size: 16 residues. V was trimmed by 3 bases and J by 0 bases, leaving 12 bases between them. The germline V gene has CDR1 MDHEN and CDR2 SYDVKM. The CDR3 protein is CASSLRGDVAKNIQYF. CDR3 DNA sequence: TGTGCCAGCAGTTTGAGAGGGGATGTAGCCAAAAACATTCAGTACTTC. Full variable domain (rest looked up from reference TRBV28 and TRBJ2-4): DVKVTQSSRYLVKRTGEKVFLECVQDMDHENMFWYRQDPGLGLRLIYFSYDVKMKEKGDIPEGYSVSREKKERFSLILESASTNQTSMYLCASSLRGDVAKNIQYFGAGTRLSVL.

CDR3 protein: CASTGTAETQYF. For the CDR3, the DNA is TGTGCCAGCACCGGGACAGCAGAGACCCAGTACTTC. V gene TRBV2 combines with J gene TRBJ2-5, with 7 bases identical to TRBD1. The V gene end was trimmed by 7 bases and the J gene end by 4 bases; junction bases not matched to a gene: 3. Germline CDR1 SNHLY, CDR2 FYNNEI. The CDR3 runs to 12 residues.

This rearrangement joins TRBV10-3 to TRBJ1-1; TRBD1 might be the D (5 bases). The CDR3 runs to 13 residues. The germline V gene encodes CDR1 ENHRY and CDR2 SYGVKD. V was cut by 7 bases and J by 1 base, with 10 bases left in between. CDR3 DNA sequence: TGTGCCATCACCCCAGGACAGAACACTGAAGCTTTCTTT. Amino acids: CAITPGQNTEAFF.

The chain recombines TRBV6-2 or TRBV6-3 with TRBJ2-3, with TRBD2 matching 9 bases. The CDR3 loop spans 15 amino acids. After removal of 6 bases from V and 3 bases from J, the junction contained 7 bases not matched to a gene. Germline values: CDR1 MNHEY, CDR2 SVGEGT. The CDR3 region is CASSLAGEATDTQYF. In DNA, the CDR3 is TGTGCCAGCAGCTTAGCGGGAGAGGCTACAGATACGCAGTATTTT.

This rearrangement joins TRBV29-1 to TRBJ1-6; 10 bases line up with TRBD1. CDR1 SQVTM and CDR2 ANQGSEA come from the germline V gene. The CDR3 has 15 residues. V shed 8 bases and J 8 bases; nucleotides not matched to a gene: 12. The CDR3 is CSLPPGQGTDSPLHF. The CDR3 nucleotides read TGCAGCCTTCCCCCGGGACAGGGGACCGATTCACCCCTCCACTTT.

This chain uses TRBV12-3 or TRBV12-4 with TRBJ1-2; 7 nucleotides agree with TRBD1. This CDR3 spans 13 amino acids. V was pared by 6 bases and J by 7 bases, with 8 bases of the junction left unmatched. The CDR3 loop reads CASSTTGLGGYTF. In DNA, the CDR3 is TGTGCCAGCAGCACGACAGGGCTGGGTGGCTACACCTTC.

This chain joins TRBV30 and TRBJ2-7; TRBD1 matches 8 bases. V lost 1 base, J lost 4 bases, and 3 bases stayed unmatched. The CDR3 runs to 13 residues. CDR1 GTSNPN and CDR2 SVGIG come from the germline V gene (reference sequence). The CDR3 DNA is TGTGCCTGGAGTGGGGACAGGAATTACGAGCAGTACTTC. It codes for CAWSGDRNYEQYF.

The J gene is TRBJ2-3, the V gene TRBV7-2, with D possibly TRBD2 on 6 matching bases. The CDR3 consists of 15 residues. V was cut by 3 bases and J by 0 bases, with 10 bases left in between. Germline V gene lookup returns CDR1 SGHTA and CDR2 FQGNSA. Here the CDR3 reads CASSFSSASTDTQYF. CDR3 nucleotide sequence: TGTGCCAGCAGCTTTTCTAGCGCAAGCACAGATACGCAGTATTTT.

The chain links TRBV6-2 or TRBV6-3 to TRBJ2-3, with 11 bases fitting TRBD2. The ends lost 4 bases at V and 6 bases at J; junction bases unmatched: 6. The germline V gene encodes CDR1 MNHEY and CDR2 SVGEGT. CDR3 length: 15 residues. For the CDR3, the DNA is TGTGCCAGCAGTTTCTCGACTAGCGGGATGGATACGCAGTATTTT. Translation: CASSFSTSGMDTQYF.

CDR3 residues: CASSPRDSHNQPQHF. In nucleotides, the CDR3 is TGTGCCAGCAGTCCGAGGGACAGCCACAATCAGCCCCAGCATTTT. V is TRBV6-6 and J is TRBJ1-5; 7 bases map to TRBD1. This CDR3 is built from 15 residues. J gave up 3 bases and V 5 bases, and 7 bases lay outside the gene matches. Germline V gene sequence: CDR1 MNHNY, CDR2 SVGAGI (reference sequence).

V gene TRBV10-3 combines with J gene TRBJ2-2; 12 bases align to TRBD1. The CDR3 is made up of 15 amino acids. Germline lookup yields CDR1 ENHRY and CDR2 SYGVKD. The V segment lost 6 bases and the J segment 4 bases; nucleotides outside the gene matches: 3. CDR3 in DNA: TGTGCCATCAGGGGGACAGGGGGCAGCACCGGGGAGCTGTTTTTT. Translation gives CAIRGTGGSTGELFF.

The CDR3 loop reads CATSRDGQSQETQYF. The CDR3 DNA is TGTGCCACCAGCAGAGATGGGCAGTCCCAAGAGACCCAGTACTTC. This chain joins TRBV15 and TRBJ2-5; D call uncertain. Germline V gene lookup returns CDR1 LNHNV and CDR2 YYDKDF (reference sequence). The CDR3 extends over 15 amino acids. Trimming removed 0 bases from V and 1 base from J, with 9 bases in between.

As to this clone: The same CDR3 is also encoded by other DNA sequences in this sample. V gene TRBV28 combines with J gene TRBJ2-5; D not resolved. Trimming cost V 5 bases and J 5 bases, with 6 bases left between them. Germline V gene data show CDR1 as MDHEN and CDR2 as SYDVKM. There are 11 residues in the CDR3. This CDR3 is CASSLRETQYF. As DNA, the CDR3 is TGTGCCAGCAGTCTAAGGGAGACCCAGTACTTC.

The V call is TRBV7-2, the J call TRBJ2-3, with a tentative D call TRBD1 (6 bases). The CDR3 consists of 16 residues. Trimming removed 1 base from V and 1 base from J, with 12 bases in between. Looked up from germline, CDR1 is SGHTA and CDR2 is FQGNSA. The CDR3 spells CASSLEWGRGTDTQYF. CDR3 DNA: TGTGCCAGCAGCTTAGAGTGGGGGCGCGGCACAGATACGCAGTATTTT.

This CDR3 reads CASSLGGRETYGYTF. The CDR3, as DNA: TGTGCCAGCAGCTTAGGGGGTAGGGAGACCTATGGCTACACCTTC. The J gene is TRBJ1-2, the V gene TRBV7-9; the D is unclear. The V end lost 1 base, the J end lost 4 bases, and 13 bases lay between the germline ends. The CDR3 is 15 amino acids. Germline lookup yields CDR1 SEHNR and CDR2 FQNEAQ (reference sequence). The full variable domain, its missing parts supplied by reference TRBV7-9 and TRBJ1-2, is DTGVSQNPRHKITKRGQNVTFRCDPISEHNRLYWYRQTLGQGPEFLTYFQNEAQLEKSRLLSDRFSAERPKGSFSTLEIQRTEQGDSAMYLCASSLGGRETYGYTFGSGTRLTVV.

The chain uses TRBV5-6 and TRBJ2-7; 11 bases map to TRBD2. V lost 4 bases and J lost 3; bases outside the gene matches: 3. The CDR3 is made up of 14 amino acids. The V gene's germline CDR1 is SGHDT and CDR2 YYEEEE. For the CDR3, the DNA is TGTGCCAGCAGCCCGGGACTAGCGGACTACGAGCAGTACTTC. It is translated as CASSPGLADYEQYF.

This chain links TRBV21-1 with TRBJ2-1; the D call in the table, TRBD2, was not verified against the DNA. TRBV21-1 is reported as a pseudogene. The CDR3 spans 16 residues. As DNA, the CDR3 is TGTGCCAGCAGCAAAGAGGACCCGGACTGCTACAATGAGCAGTTCTTC. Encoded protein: CASSKEDPDCYNEQFF.

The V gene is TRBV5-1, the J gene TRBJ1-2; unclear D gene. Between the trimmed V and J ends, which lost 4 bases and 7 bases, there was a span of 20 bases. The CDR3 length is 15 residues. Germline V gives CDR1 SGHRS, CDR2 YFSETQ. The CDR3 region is CASSPLARREGGYTF. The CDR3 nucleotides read TGCGCCAGCAGCCCCCTAGCCCGACGGGAGGGTGGCTACACCTTC.

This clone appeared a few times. The CDR3 nucleotides read TGCGCCAGCAGCCTAGGGGCAACTAATGAAAAACTGTTTTTT. Translation: CASSLGATNEKLFF. The rearrangement uses TRBV4-1 and TRBJ1-4, with TRBD1 as a possible D gene (5 bases). Per the germline V gene, CDR1 is MGHRA and CDR2 is YSYEKL. This CDR3 comprises 14 residues. The ends were cut back, 4 bases at V and 0 bases at J, with 6 bases in the middle.

The CDR3 here is CASSFLGHSYNEQFF. CDR3 coding DNA: TGTGCCAGCAGTTTCTTAGGACACAGTTACAATGAGCAGTTCTTC. The chain is built from TRBV28 and TRBJ2-1; weak D call: TRBD1 (5 bases). CDR1 MDHEN and CDR2 SYDVKM come from the germline V gene. The CDR3 runs 15 residues. The ends were cut back, 3 bases at V and 4 bases at J, with 13 bases in the middle.

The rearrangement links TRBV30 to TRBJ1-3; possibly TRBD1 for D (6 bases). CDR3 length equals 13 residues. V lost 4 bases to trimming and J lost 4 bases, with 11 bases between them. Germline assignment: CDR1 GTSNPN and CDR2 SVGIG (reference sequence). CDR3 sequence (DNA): TGTGCCTGGACCCGAGGGGGGGGAAACACCATATATTTT. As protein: CAWTRGGGNTIYF.

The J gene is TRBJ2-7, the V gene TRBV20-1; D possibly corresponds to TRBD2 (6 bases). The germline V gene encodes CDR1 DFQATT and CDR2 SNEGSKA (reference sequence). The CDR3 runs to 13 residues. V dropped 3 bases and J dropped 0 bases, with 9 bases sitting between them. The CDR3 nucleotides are TGCAGTGCTAGTCGGGGGAGCTCCTACGAGCAGTACTTC. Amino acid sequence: CSASRGSSYEQYF.

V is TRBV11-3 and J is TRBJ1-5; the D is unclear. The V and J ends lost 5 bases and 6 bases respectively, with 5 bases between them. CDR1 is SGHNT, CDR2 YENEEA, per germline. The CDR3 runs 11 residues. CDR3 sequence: CASSGIQPQHF. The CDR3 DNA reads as TGTGCCAGCAGCGGGATTCAGCCCCAGCATTTT. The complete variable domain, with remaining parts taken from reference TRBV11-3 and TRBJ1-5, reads EAGVVQSPRYKIIEKKQPVAFWCNPISGHNTLYWYLQNLGQGPELLIRYENEEAVDDSQLPKDRFSAERLKGVDSTLKIQPAELGDSAVYLCASSGIQPQHFGDGTRLSIL.

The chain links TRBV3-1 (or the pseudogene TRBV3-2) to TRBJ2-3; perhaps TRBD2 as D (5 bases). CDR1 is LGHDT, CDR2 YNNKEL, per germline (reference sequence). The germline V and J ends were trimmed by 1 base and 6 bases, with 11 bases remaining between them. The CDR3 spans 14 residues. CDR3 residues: CASSQGRCGDTQYF. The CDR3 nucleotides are TGTGCCAGCAGCCAAGGACGGTGCGGGGATACGCAGTATTTT.

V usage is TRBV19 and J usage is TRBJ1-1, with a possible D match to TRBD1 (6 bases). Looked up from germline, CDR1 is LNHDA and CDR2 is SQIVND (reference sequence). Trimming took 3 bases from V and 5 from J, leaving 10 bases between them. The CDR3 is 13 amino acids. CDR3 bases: TGTGCCAGTAGTATGGGGGGCTTAACTGAAGCTTTCTTT. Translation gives CASSMGGLTEAFF.